Listed below are T cell receptor beta chains from one sample, sequenced in a study of blood T cell repertoires in COVID-19. The repertoire was sequenced with immunoSEQ multiplex PCR; TCRdb's copy has only in-frame clones and lacks some. Of 140,000 or so clones detected, approximately 81% appear once; the ten largest clones hold roughly 8%. The sequenced material came from peripheral blood. These receptors originate from a human donor in a cohort sampled during active COVID-19. Both conserved end residues are part of each CDR3.

>TRBJ2-3|TRBV18
CASSPGLAGGPTDTQYF
>TRBJ2-7|TRBV5-1
CASSPWTGGYEQYF
>TRBJ1-2|TRBV19
CASSVGTAGDSYTF
>TRBJ2-1|TRBV6-2/TRBV6-3
CASSYSLAGGSYNEQFF
>TRBJ2-7|TRBV3-1/TRBV3-2
CASSQAGGRIYEQYF
>TRBJ1-1|TRBV4-3
CASSGAGGARLTEAFF
>TRBJ1-6|TRBV6-1
CASSEALFYSSYNSPLHF
>TRBJ1-5|TRBV15
CATSRGQGNQPQHF
>TRBJ2-1|TRBV5-1
CASADDYSSYNEQFF
>TRBJ2-7|TRBV9
CASGRGAEQYF
>TRBJ2-7|TRBV2
CASSFPVTYEQYF
>TRBJ2-1|TRBV7-9
CASSSGVSYNEQFF